One and the same sample provided the 10 T cell receptor beta chains below, sequenced in a study of T cell repertoires in cytomegalovirus infection. TCRdb re-called the reads with MiXCR, one entry per CDR3 protein. In the table there are about 230,000 distinct CDR3 sequences, approximately 22% of which are singletons. The sequenced sample was CD8+ T cells from PBMCs. All receptors derive from a human donor in good health (CMV status not recorded). Some clones in this sample may be carry-over from other donors' samples.

In its sample, this clonotype was seen a few times. The gene calls are TRBV19 and TRBJ1-1, with D perhaps TRBD1 (6 bases). The CDR3 contains 12 residues. V dropped 10 bases and J dropped 0 bases, with 9 bases sitting between them. CDR1 is LNHDA, CDR2 SQIVND, per germline (reference sequence). The CDR3 reads CATRDMNTEAFF. The CDR3 DNA reads as TGTGCCACTAGGGACATGAACACTGAAGCTTTCTTT.

This clonotype was counted many times. The rearrangement joins TRBV28 to TRBJ2-3, with D hard to call. This CDR3 region has 12 residues. Germline V CDR1 and CDR2: MDHEN, SYDVKM. V lost 5 bases, J lost 3 bases, and 6 bases lay in between. The CDR3 reads CASSPATDTQYF. The CDR3 bases are TGTGCCAGCAGTCCCGCTACAGATACGCAGTATTTT.

This chain connects TRBV7-2 to TRBJ2-3; 14 positions match TRBD2. V dropped 5 bases and J dropped 2; count of bases not matched to a gene: 9. This CDR3 is built from 18 residues. Germline CDR1 reads SGHTA; CDR2 reads FQGNSA. The CDR3 DNA reads TGTGCCAGCAGCCGGAGACTAGCGGGGGGGCGGGTCACAGATACGCAGTATTTT. Translated, it gives CASSRRLAGGRVTDTQYF.

This clonotype was detected ten times or more. The V and J genes are TRBV12-3 or TRBV12-4 and TRBJ2-1, with TRBD2 identical over 11 bases. The CDR3 has 15 residues. Unmatched junction bases numbered 6, after V lost 4 bases and J lost 7 bases. The CDR3 loop is CASSSPLAGGNEQFF. The CDR3 nucleotides read TGTGCCAGCAGTTCACCCCTAGCGGGGGGAAATGAGCAGTTCTTC.

This clonotype was seen a handful of times. The V and J genes are TRBV6-1 and TRBJ2-5, with 8 bases fitting TRBD1. The CDR3 is made up of 14 amino acids. With 5 bases clipped from V and 5 bases from J, the junction kept 7 bases outside the gene matches. Germline values: CDR1 MNHNS, CDR2 SASEGT. The chain's CDR3 is CASSWATGGETQYF. CDR3 nucleotides: TGTGCCAGCAGTTGGGCCACAGGGGGGGAGACCCAGTACTTC.

The chain recombines TRBV2 with TRBJ1-2, with a weak D call TRBD1 (5 bases). Germline-derived CDR1 and CDR2 are SNHLY and FYNNEI. V was pared by 8 bases and J by 7 bases, with 17 bases between. The CDR3 contains 13 residues. The CDR3, as DNA: TGTGCCAGCCCGGGGGGGGGTCGGGCTGGCTACACCTTC. Amino acids: CASPGGGRAGYTF.

The chain employs TRBV27 and TRBJ2-1; 14 bases are shared with TRBD2. V trimming: 7 bases; J trimming: 4 bases; junction bases outside the gene matches: 3. The CDR3 contains 15 residues. Looked up from germline, CDR1 is MNHEY and CDR2 is SMNVEV (reference sequence). This CDR3 is CASMGLAGAYNEQFF. CDR3 in DNA: TGTGCCAGCATGGGACTAGCGGGGGCTTACAATGAGCAGTTCTTC.

This clonotype appeared a few times. In DNA, the CDR3 is TGTGCCAGCAGCTCGCCCACCGGGGGGGGGGAGTACGAGCAGTACTTC. This gives the protein CASSSPTGGGEYEQYF. The chain links TRBV7-9 to TRBJ2-7, with 8 positions matching TRBD2. Per the germline V gene, CDR1 is SEHNR and CDR2 is FQNEAQ (reference sequence). The CDR3 loop spans 16 amino acids. With 4 bases clipped from V and 4 bases from J, the junction kept 12 bases outside the gene matches.

This chain uses TRBV28 with TRBJ1-5, with no clear D. Between the trimmed V and J ends, which lost 6 bases and 3 bases, there was a span of 6 bases. CDR1 is MDHEN and CDR2 is SYDVKM in the germline V gene. CDR3 length equals 12 residues. The CDR3 DNA is TGTGCCAGCAGCCCGGTCAATCAGCCCCAGCATTTT. Its translation: CASSPVNQPQHF.

The chain couples TRBV12-3 or TRBV12-4 to TRBJ2-7, with D unclear. CDR3 length equals 13 residues. V was cut by 4 bases and J by 4 bases, with 11 bases left in between. CDR3: CASSSDGKYEQYF. CDR3 bases: TGTGCCAGCAGTTCGGACGGAAAGTACGAGCAGTACTTC.